This passage covers 16 T cell receptor beta chains from one sample sequenced in a study of cytomegalovirus exposure and HLA in healthy donors. PCR primers comprised 60 Vbeta and 13 Jbeta primers. Some clones are missing from TCRdb's copy, which holds only in-frame ones; the method was immunoSEQ multiplex PCR. The sample has 130,000 or so clones, approximately 61% seen once; the top ten hold 2% to 3%. Sequencing used PBMCs. The receptors were gathered from a middle-aged woman in good health and CMV-seronegative.

The V call is TRBV4-2, the J call TRBJ2-1; D remains unclear. Per germline, CDR1 LGHNA and CDR2 YNFKEQ. CDR3 size: 17 residues. Between the trimmed V and J ends, which lost 2 bases and 0 bases, there was a span of 14 bases. The CDR3 loop is CASSQLQTTSSYNEQFF. In DNA, the CDR3 is TGTGCCAGCAGCCAACTCCAAACTACAAGCTCCTACAATGAGCAGTTCTTC.

This clone was recorded a few times. The genes are TRBV28 and TRBJ1-5; TRBD1 is a possible D gene (5 bases). The V end lost 4 bases, the J end lost 3 bases, and 10 bases lay between the germline ends. CDR3 length: 14 residues. Germline lookup yields CDR1 MDHEN and CDR2 SYDVKM. Written as DNA, the CDR3 is TGTGCCAGCAGTTGGGGGGGTTCCAATCAGCCCCAGCATTTT. It is translated as CASSWGGSNQPQHF.

The chain combines TRBV6-1 with TRBJ1-1, with D hard to call. V lost 6 bases to trimming and J lost 1 base, with 12 bases between them. The CDR3 has 14 residues. Germline loops: CDR1 MNHNS, CDR2 SASEGT. CDR3 sequence (DNA): TGTGCCAGCAGGGGCAATGGAGGGAACACTGAAGCTTTCTTT. Translating it yields CASRGNGGNTEAFF.

A few counts support this clone. The chain is built from TRBV30 and TRBJ2-1; tentatively, D is TRBD2 (6 bases). Germline V gene lookup returns CDR1 GTSNPN and CDR2 SVGIG (reference sequence). The CDR3 length is 14 residues. Deletions cut 2 bases from V and 0 bases from J, with 8 bases between. Here the CDR3 DNA reads TGTGCCTGGAGTCCGGGACTCTCCTACAATGAGCAGTTCTTC. Its translation: CAWSPGLSYNEQFF. Looking up the rest from reference TRBV30 and TRBJ2-1 gives the full variable domain: SQTIHQWPATLVQPVGSPLSLECTVEGTSNPNLYWYRQAAGRGLQLLFYSVGIGQISSEVPQNLSASRPQDRQFILSSKKLLLSDSGFYLCAWSPGLSYNEQFFGPGTRLTVL.

This clone was seen a few times. This chain links TRBV9 with TRBJ1-4, with D maybe TRBD1 (5 bases). Germline-derived CDR1 and CDR2 are SGDLS and YYNGEE. This CDR3 is 16 amino acids long. Trimming took off 0 bases at V and 2 bases at J, with 11 bases between the two ends. The CDR3 loop reads CASSVDQGGTNEKLFF. CDR3 DNA: TGTGCCAGCAGCGTAGACCAGGGAGGCACTAATGAAAAACTGTTTTTT.

This chain links TRBV7-3 with TRBJ1-2, with TRBD1 matching 8 bases. Germline loops: CDR1 SGHTA, CDR2 FQGTGA. The CDR3 loop spans 13 amino acids. Trimming took 5 bases from V and 6 from J; bases not matched to a gene: 5. CDR3 DNA sequence: TGTGCCAGCAGCCCCGACAGGGGAAATGGCTACACCTTC. It specifies CASSPDRGNGYTF. The full variable domain, its missing parts supplied by reference TRBV7-3 and TRBJ1-2, is GAGVSQTPSNKVTEKGKYVELRCDPISGHTALYWYRQSLGQGPEFLIYFQGTGAADDSGLPNDRFFAVRPEGSVSTLKIQRTERGDSAVYLCASSPDRGNGYTFGSGTRLTVV.

This chain joins TRBV5-1 and TRBJ2-5; D might be TRBD2 (5 bases). Trimming took off 0 bases at V and 5 bases at J, with 17 bases between the two ends. The CDR3 is 16 residues long. Per germline, CDR1 SGHRS and CDR2 YFSETQ. The CDR3 spells CASSLAGHLSGETQYF. The CDR3 DNA reads TGCGCCAGCAGCTTGGCCGGGCATCTGTCGGGGGAGACCCAGTACTTC.

The V call is TRBV30, the J call TRBJ1-3, with a weak D call TRBD1 (6 bases). V was trimmed by 3 bases and J by 7 bases, leaving 13 bases between them. The V gene's germline CDR1 is GTSNPN and CDR2 SVGIG (reference sequence). The CDR3 extends over 13 amino acids. CDR3 amino acids: CAWRNTGRNTIYF. CDR3 nucleotides: TGTGCCTGGAGAAATACAGGGCGCAACACCATATATTTT.

The rearrangement links TRBV11-2 to TRBJ1-2, with 8 bases that match TRBD1. CDR3 size: 16 residues. The germline V gene has CDR1 SGHAT and CDR2 FQNNGV. With V trimmed by 5 bases and J by 5 bases, 13 bases remained unmatched. The CDR3 nucleotides are TGTGCCAGCAGCGAGGGACAGGTAGCGGGCCATTATGGCTACACCTTC. The encoded protein is CASSEGQVAGHYGYTF.

This clone showed up just a few times. The chain couples TRBV29-1 to TRBJ2-7; D possibly corresponds to TRBD1 (6 bases). V shed 2 bases and J shed 3 bases, with 20 bases lying between them. The germline gives CDR1 SQVTM, CDR2 ANQGSEA. The CDR3 is 16 amino acids. The CDR3, as DNA: TGCAGCGTTGAAACCTCCGGACAGCTCGGGCTCTACGAGCAGTACTTC. Translating it yields CSVETSGQLGLYEQYF.

This clone occurred a few times. Other DNA sequences from this sample encode an identical CDR3 as well. The chain is built from TRBV19 and TRBJ1-5, with 8 bases that match TRBD1. The CDR3 has 13 amino acids. Germline V lookup: CDR1 LNHDA, CDR2 SQIVND (reference sequence). V lost 6 bases to trimming and J lost 5 bases; unmatched junction nucleotides: 3. The CDR3 loop reads CASSGQGYQPQHF. Written as DNA, the CDR3 is TGTGCCAGTAGCGGACAGGGCTATCAGCCCCAGCATTTT.

This clone has more than one count but fewer than ten. The J gene is TRBJ2-3, the V gene TRBV9; tentatively, D is TRBD2 (6 bases). The CDR3 loop spans 15 amino acids. V dropped 2 bases and J dropped 2 bases, with 12 bases sitting between them. Germline V gene lookup returns CDR1 SGDLS and CDR2 YYNGEE. The CDR3 sequence: CASSVAGLPTDTQYF. For the CDR3, the DNA is TGTGCCAGCAGCGTCGCGGGGCTACCCACAGATACGCAGTATTTT.

The chain recombines TRBV13 with TRBJ1-1; D remains unclear. The CDR3 contains 12 residues. The germline V gene has CDR1 PRHDT and CDR2 FYEKMQ (reference sequence). Trimming stripped 3 bases from V and 3 bases from J, with 5 bases between. This CDR3 reads CASSLGYTEAFF. CDR3 in DNA: TGTGCCAGCAGCTTGGGCTACACTGAAGCTTTCTTT.

The chain uses TRBV7-2 and TRBJ2-1; 9 bases are a match to TRBD1. The CDR3 runs to 13 residues. The V segment lost 3 bases and the J segment 9 bases; nucleotides outside the gene matches: 3. The V gene's germline CDR1 is SGHTA and CDR2 FQGNSA. CDR3 amino acids: CASSLDRGPEQFF. CDR3 in DNA: TGTGCCAGCAGCTTGGACAGGGGCCCTGAGCAGTTCTTC. Full variable domain (remainder filled in from reference TRBV7-2 and TRBJ2-1): GAGVSQSPSNKVTEKGKDVELRCDPISGHTALYWYRQSLGQGLEFLIYFQGNSAPDKSGLPSDRFSAERTGGSVSTLTIQRTQQEDSAVYLCASSLDRGPEQFFGPGTRLTVL.

V and J are TRBV4-2 and TRBJ2-2; 9 bases are a match to TRBD2. Germline V gene data show CDR1 as LGHNA and CDR2 as YNFKEQ. The V and J ends lost 0 bases and 2 bases, in that order; junction bases with no gene match: 4. The CDR3 consists of 17 residues. Here the CDR3 reads CASSQEGRGGNTGELFF. CDR3 bases: TGTGCCAGCAGCCAAGAGGGGCGGGGGGGCAACACCGGGGAGCTGTTTTTT.

The rearrangement links TRBV5-6 to TRBJ2-3; D might be TRBD2 (6 bases). Germline CDR1 reads SGHDT; CDR2 reads YYEEEE. The V end was cut by 3 bases, the J end by 1 base, with 9 bases between. This CDR3 contains 14 residues. The CDR3 nucleotides read TGTGCCAGCAGCTCACTAGCAGGCACAGATACGCAGTATTTT. This codes for CASSSLAGTDTQYF.